This T cell receptor beta chain comes out of a study of blood T cell repertoires in COVID-19 (dated by TCRdb to 2020 to 2022). About the investigation overall: The collaborator samples originated in the United States, Italy and Spain and spanned the acute and convalescent phases of COVID-19. The prospective study material was composed of cDNA or gDNA derived from T cells, B-cell-depleted T cells, or PBMCs. The dataset comprised deeply sampled blood TCRbeta repertoires from subjects exposed to, actively infected with, or recovered from COVID-19. The repertoires were released in a freely available public database intended as a resource for research on the immune response to SARS-CoV-2. The samples were drawn from two sources: the first 160 participants of the ongoing ImmuneRACE study, and approximately 1,300 subjects contributed by 6 global collaborators. Nearly every sample came with metadata listing a de-identified subject ID, COVID-19 status, age in years and sex. Where HLA class I and class II types were available, the types were taken from metadata supplied by the sample provider, not from assay-based typing. Points the paper makes about the study in general: Clinical and demographic metadata were provided uncurated, with the amount varying by source and participant.

The immunoSEQ Assay, a bias-controlled multiplex PCR, was used to amplify TCRbeta CDR3 regions from genomic DNA. The paper's processing steps were these. Within the assay, amplification of reference gene primers was used to estimate how many nucleated cells each sample contained. To quantify the absolute abundance of each unique TCRbeta CDR3 rearrangement, sequence reads were collapsed and filtered. Productive Simpson clonality was computed per sample as the square root of Simpson's diversity index over productive rearrangements. Not all clones reach the TCRdb copy of this immuneACCESS table, which keeps in-frame sequences only. Checked studies attribute under half of the gap to unresolved V genes and leave the rest unexplained. The V and J calls and clone size were taken over from that table, and D and trimming were inferred from the DNA. This sample lists hundreds of thousands of clones; 88% were detected once. Together, the top ten hold 2% to 2.5% of the sample.

With respect to this clone: The specificity of this receptor is unknown. No base quality values were provided; no much bigger clone lies one nucleotide off.

V is cut back by 6 bases and J by 2 bases, with 9 bases in the junction unmatched. From the cysteine through the phenylalanine, the CDR3 covers 17 amino acids. Of the read, only the CDR3 DNA is kept; its 51 bases are in frame from base 1. Reading the germline V gene gives CDR1 ENHRY and CDR2 SYGVKD. Samples from volunteer blood donors who had recovered from COVID-19 were contributed by a second Seattle source. Each collaborating institution followed its own protocols to collect whole blood in K2EDTA tubes. For TCRbeta analysis, collaborator samples were shipped as frozen whole blood, as isolated PBMCs, or as DNA extracted from either sample type.

What was sequenced was peripheral blood. The source of this sequence is a woman aged 35 to 49 who had recovered from COVID-19. Here the chain combines TRBV10-3 and TRBJ1-6, with TRBD1 matching 8 junction bases. The nucleotides are TGTGCCATCAGCGAACGACAGGGGAACCCCTATAATTCACCCCTCCACTTT. This gives the protein CAISERQGNPYNSPLHF.